This TCR beta chain was obtained from a study of beta chain features in type 1 diabetes. Study information: Investigators examined some 100,000,000 sorted cells across all samples.

Notes on the study in general: cDNA-based reads could over-represent cells with high TCR expression. Among patients with Type 1 diabetes, TCRB CDR3s were moderately but significantly shorter in every one of the four CD4+ subsets. In type 1 diabetes patients, VDJ junctions had fewer insertions; deletions at these junctions were more frequent. PCR might favor shorter templates, but any such skew would affect patients and controls equally.

The CDR3 is made up of 14 amino acids. Germline V gene lookup returns CDR1 PRHDT and CDR2 FYEKMQ (reference sequence). Trimming at V came to 4 bases and at J to 4 bases, leaving 6 bases not matched to a gene. Concerning this clone itself: Its antigen is as yet unknown.

Since all of the isolated RNA was reverse transcribed, expressed TCRB transcripts were what got sequenced. TCRdb keeps only in-frame clones here, not all; method: immunoSEQ multiplex PCR. The profile covers about 650,000 clones, with 9.5% to 15% appearing a single time and 0.09% to 0.15% taken by the ten largest. The chain joins TRBV13 to TRBJ1-2; 7 bases line up with TRBD1. Sequences were obtained from naive CD4+ T cells from blood. This clonotype originated in a man aged 25-45 years with type 1 diabetes. Written as DNA, the CDR3 is TGTGCCAGCAGCTACAGGGGCCCCACCTATGGCTACACCTTC. This codes for CASSYRGPTYGYTF.